This T cell receptor beta chain was obtained from a study of OX40 agonist ivuxolimab in advanced cancers. Study-level background: Ivuxolimab is a fully human IgG2 antibody that activates OX40 (CD134). Three patients, one with hepatocellular carcinoma and two with cutaneous melanoma, responded partially.

Study results and caveats: Which antigen the expanded peripheral T cells recognized is unknown.

Method: immunoSEQ multiplex PCR; TCRdb's copy keeps in-frame clones and lacks some. The table lists roughly 73,000 clones, 88% of them singletons. In regard to this clone: Its antigen is currently unknown.

Autoimmune disease history or systemic immunosuppression led to patients being barred. The source was CD4+ or CD8+ T cells sorted from blood, collected in a trial of the OX40 agonist ivuxolimab. The source is an adult with an advanced solid tumor such as melanoma, head and neck, liver or kidney cancer.

The CDR3 protein is CASGLPPWGDEQFF. The DNA of the CDR3 is TGTGCTAGTGGTTTGCCACCTTGGGGAGATGAGCAGTTCTTC. This chain joins TRBV12-5 and TRBJ2-1; D perhaps matches TRBD2 (5 bases). The germline gives CDR1 LGHNT, CDR2 FRNRAP. V was pared by 2 bases and J by 8 bases, with 13 bases between. This CDR3 has 14 residues.